This record concerns one TCR beta chain sequence. Its antigen is still unknown. This sample is part of a study of a mutant IDH1 vaccine in newly diagnosed glioma. Whole-study context: Mean patient age was around 40 years; approximately 62% were male and 37.5% female. Earlier care involved radiotherapy, temozolomide, or both, and the majority received both.

The time point: baseline, week 1 (first vaccination visit). Treatment here: pre-vaccination baseline after standard-of-care therapy. In every donor, the tumor was a new WHO grade 3 or 4 IDH1-mutant, ATRX-lost astrocytoma. Overall study findings and caveats: Top-clonotype changes in peripheral T cells seemed unrelated to pseudoprogression.

The CDR3 is made up of 12 amino acids. V was trimmed by 6 bases and J by 4 bases, leaving 7 bases between them. Germline lookup yields CDR1 LNHDA and CDR2 SQIVND (reference sequence). Produced via immunoSEQ multiplex PCR; TCRdb's table is partial and in-frame only. The repertoire includes around 82,000 clones, roughly four fifths of them detected once, and 5.3% sits in the top ten. The TCR was taken from a man between 35 and 55 years old with glioma. Some clones in this sample may be carry-over from other donors' samples. The starting material was PBMCs, obtained from a glioma patient treated with radiotherapy, temozolomide or both. The chain uses TRBV19 and TRBJ2-1, with D tentatively TRBD1 (6 bases). The CDR3 nucleotides are TGTGCCAGTAGGAGGGGGTACAATGAGCAGTTCTTC. Amino acids: CASRRGYNEQFF.